This TCR beta chain was sequenced during a study of response to subunit inactivated influenza vaccine. Study-wide results and caveats: The authors suggested that few new T cells are recruited per seasonal influenza vaccination.

TCRdb itself ran the RT-PCR reads through MiXCR, one entry per CDR3 protein. The data show 450,000 to 550,000 distinct CDR3 sequences, roughly 23% seen once. Concerning this clonotype itself: The antigen is undetermined.

The ends were cut back, 2 bases at V and 6 bases at J, with 14 bases in the middle. CDR1 is MNHNS and CDR2 is SASEGT in the germline V gene. The CDR3 loop spans 15 amino acids. This chain connects TRBV6-1 to TRBJ2-1; D remains ambiguous. The material was CD4+ T cells sorted from PBMCs, obtained about 5 days after vaccination. The TCR sequence derives from a man over 45 who received an inactivated influenza vaccine. Here the CDR3 DNA reads TGTGCCAGCAGTGAACGGTCCGTCCTGGGCAATGAGCAGTTCTTC. Amino acid sequence: CASSERSVLGNEQFF.